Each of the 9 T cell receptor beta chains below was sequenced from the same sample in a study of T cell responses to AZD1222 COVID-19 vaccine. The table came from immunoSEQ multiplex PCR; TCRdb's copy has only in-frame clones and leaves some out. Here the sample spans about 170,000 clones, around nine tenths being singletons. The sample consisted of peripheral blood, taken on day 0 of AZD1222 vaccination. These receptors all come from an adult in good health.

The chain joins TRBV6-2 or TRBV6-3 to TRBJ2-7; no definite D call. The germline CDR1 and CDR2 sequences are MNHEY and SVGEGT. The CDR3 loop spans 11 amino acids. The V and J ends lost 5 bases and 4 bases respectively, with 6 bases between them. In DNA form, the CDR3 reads TGTGCCAGCAGTACAGAATACGAGCAGTACTTC. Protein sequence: CASSTEYEQYF.

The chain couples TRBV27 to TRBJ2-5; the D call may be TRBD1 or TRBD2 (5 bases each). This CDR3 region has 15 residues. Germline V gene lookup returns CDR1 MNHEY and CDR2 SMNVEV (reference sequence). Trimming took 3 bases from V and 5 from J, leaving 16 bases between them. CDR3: CASSLRAGWGETQYF. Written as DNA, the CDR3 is TGTGCCAGCAGTTTGCGGGCAGGCTGGGGGGAGACCCAGTACTTC.

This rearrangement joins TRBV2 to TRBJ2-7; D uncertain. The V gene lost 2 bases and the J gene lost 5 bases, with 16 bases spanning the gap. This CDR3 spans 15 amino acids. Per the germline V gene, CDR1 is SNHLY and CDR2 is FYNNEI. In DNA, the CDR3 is TGTGCCAGCAGTGAACTTGGGGTGGTATTCCACGAGCAGTACTTC. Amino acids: CASSELGVVFHEQYF.

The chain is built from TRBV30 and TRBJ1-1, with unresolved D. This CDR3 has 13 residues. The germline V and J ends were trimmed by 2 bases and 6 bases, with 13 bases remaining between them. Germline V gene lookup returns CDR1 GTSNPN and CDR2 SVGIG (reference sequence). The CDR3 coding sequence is TGTGCCTGGAGTTTTAGGAGATTACCTGAAGCTTTCTTT. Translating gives CAWSFRRLPEAFF. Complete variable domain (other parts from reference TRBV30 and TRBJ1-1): SQTIHQWPATLVQPVGSPLSLECTVEGTSNPNLYWYRQAAGRGLQLLFYSVGIGQISSEVPQNLSASRPQDRQFILSSKKLLLSDSGFYLCAWSFRRLPEAFFGQGTRLTVV.

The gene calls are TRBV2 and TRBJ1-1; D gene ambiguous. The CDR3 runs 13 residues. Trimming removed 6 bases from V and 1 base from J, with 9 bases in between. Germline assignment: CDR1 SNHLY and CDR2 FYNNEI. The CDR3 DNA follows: TGTGCCAGCAGAAACACCAGGAACACTGAAGCTTTCTTT. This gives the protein CASRNTRNTEAFF. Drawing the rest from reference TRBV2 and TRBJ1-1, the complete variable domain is EPEVTQTPSHQVTQMGQEVILRCVPISNHLYFYWYRQILGQKVEFLVSFYNNEISEKSEIFDDQFSVERPDGSNFTLKIRSTKLEDSAMYFCASRNTRNTEAFFGQGTRLTVV.

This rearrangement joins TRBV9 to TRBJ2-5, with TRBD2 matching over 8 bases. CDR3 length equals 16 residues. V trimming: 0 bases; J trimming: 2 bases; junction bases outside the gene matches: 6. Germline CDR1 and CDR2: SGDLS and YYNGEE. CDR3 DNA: TGTGCCAGCAGCGTAGAAGGGGGACTAGGACAAGAGACCCAGTACTTC. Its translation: CASSVEGGLGQETQYF.

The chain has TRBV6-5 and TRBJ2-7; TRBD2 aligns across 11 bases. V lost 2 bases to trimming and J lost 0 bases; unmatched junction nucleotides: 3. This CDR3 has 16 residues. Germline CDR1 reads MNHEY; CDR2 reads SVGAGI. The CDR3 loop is CASSYTGTSGSYEQYF. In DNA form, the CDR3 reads TGTGCCAGCAGTTACACCGGGACTAGCGGCTCCTACGAGCAGTACTTC.

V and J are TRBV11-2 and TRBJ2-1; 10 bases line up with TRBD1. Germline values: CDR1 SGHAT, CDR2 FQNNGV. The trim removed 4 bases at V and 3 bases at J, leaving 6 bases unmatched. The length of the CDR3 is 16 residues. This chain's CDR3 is CASSSHGTGVYNEQFF. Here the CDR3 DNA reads TGTGCCAGCAGCTCCCACGGGACAGGGGTCTACAATGAGCAGTTCTTC.

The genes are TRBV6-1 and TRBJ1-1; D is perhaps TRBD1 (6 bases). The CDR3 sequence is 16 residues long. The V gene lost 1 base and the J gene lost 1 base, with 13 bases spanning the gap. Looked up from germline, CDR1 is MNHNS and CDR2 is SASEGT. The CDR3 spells CASSEVRRTANTEAFF. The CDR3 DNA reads TGTGCCAGCAGTGAAGTACGAAGGACAGCGAACACTGAAGCTTTCTTT.